This T cell receptor (beta chain) was retrieved from a study of technical replicates of blood from several donors. Sequencing used immunoSEQ multiplex PCR; TCRdb keeps in-frame clones, though not all of them. The sample has around 80,000 clones, 93% seen once. The TCR comes from a human donor in good health. Sequenced input: T cells isolated from PBMCs.

This chain's CDR3 is CSVDYRFAYYNEQFF. The CDR3 DNA follows: TGCAGCGTTGATTACCGGTTTGCTTACTACAATGAGCAGTTCTTC. The chain combines TRBV29-1 with TRBJ2-1; no clear D. The germline V gene encodes CDR1 SQVTM and CDR2 ANQGSEA. V gave up 3 bases and J gave up 3 bases, with 15 bases separating them. The CDR3 consists of 15 residues.